These 21 T cell receptor beta chains were sequenced from one sample in a study of graft-versus-host responses after intestinal transplantation. Libraries were prepared by immunoSEQ multiplex PCR; TCRdb keeps only in-frame clonotypes and omits some of them. This table has nearly 45,000 clones, 90% to 95% appearing once. Sequenced material: PBMCs, taken 524 days after transplant. The source is a human patient who received an intestinal transplant, so some T cells may come from the graft donor.

J is TRBJ1-5 and V is TRBV27; 11 bases are shared with TRBD1. With V trimmed by 5 bases and J by 5 bases, 2 bases remained unmatched. CDR1 and CDR2 (germline): MNHEY, SMNVEV (reference sequence). This CDR3 has 14 amino acids. The CDR3, as DNA: TGTGCCAGCAGTCGGACAGGGGGCTATCAGCCCCAGCATTTT. It translates to CASSRTGGYQPQHF.

The rearrangement links TRBV7-9 to TRBJ2-3; the D gene is possibly TRBD1 (6 bases). From germline, CDR1 is SEHNR and CDR2 FQNEAQ (reference sequence). The CDR3 contains 15 residues. Trimming left V 7 bases short and J 4 bases short, with 18 bases between. The CDR3 DNA follows: TGTGCCAGCACCCTAACACCAGGGGCCCCAGATACGCAGTATTTT. It specifies CASTLTPGAPDTQYF.

The chain links TRBV23-1 to TRBJ2-7, with TRBD1 matching over 7 bases. TRBV23-1 is flagged as an ORF with uncertain function. V lost 6 bases to trimming and J lost 1 base; unmatched junction nucleotides: 15. The CDR3 has 17 amino acids. CDR3 protein: CASSQLPLLTGSYEQYF. CDR3 nucleotides: TGCGCCAGCAGCCAGTTGCCTTTGTTGACAGGGTCCTACGAGCAGTACTTC.

This chain joins TRBV28 and TRBJ2-3; D is perhaps TRBD1 (5 bases). CDR1 is MDHEN, CDR2 SYDVKM, per germline. V lost 10 bases and J lost 3, with 23 bases in between. The length of the CDR3 is 16 residues. The CDR3 sequence is CATLSEAGYVTDTQYF. CDR3 nucleotide sequence: TGTGCCACCCTCTCCGAGGCAGGGTATGTTACAGATACGCAGTATTTT.

The chain is built from TRBV29-1 and TRBJ2-3; D is perhaps TRBD2 (6 bases). The CDR3 totals 14 residues. V was cut by 4 bases and J by 4 bases, with 15 bases left in between. From germline, CDR1 is SQVTM and CDR2 ANQGSEA. CDR3 residues: CSVVIISGADTQYF. CDR3 in DNA: TGCAGCGTTGTAATTATTAGCGGCGCAGATACGCAGTATTTT.

V usage is TRBV5-1 and J usage is TRBJ2-7, with D possibly TRBD1 on 6 matching bases. The CDR3 length is 12 residues. Between the trimmed V and J ends, which lost 0 bases and 7 bases, there was a span of 8 bases. The V gene's germline CDR1 is SGHRS and CDR2 YFSETQ. CDR3 protein: CASSLAQGEQYF. CDR3 DNA sequence: TGCGCCAGCAGCTTGGCTCAGGGGGAGCAGTACTTC. The variable domain in full, with the rest retrieved from reference TRBV5-1 and TRBJ2-7, is KAGVTQTPRYLIKTRGQQVTLSCSPISGHRSVSWYQQTPGQGLQFLFEYFSETQRNKGNFPGRFSGRQFSNSRSEMNVSTLELGDSALYLCASSLAQGEQYFGPGTRLTVT.

The chain carries TRBV5-1 and TRBJ1-4, with D hard to call. This CDR3 comprises 15 residues. Trimming took 2 bases from V and 8 from J, leaving 16 bases between them. Germline V gives CDR1 SGHRS, CDR2 YFSETQ. The CDR3 spells CASSFSLSGGEKLFF. The CDR3 DNA reads TGCGCCAGCAGCTTCTCCCTGTCCGGAGGCGAAAAACTGTTTTTT.

The chain has TRBV28 and TRBJ2-7; 8 bases map to TRBD2. The CDR3 runs to 15 residues. From germline, CDR1 is MDHEN and CDR2 SYDVKM. Unmatched junction bases numbered 11, after V lost 7 bases and J lost 3 bases. The CDR3 nucleotides read TGTGCCAGCAACCCCGAAGCGGGAGCGTTCTACGAGCAGTACTTC. It codes for CASNPEAGAFYEQYF.

The chain carries TRBV2 and TRBJ1-1; 8 bases are a match to TRBD1. CDR3 length: 16 amino acids. Germline CDR1 and CDR2: SNHLY and FYNNEI. V lost 4 bases to trimming and J lost 5 bases; unmatched junction nucleotides: 12. This CDR3 is CASSGTPGQGKTEAFF. DNA for the CDR3: TGTGCCAGCAGTGGGACCCCTGGACAGGGAAAAACTGAAGCTTTCTTT.

This clone has more than one count but fewer than ten. The chain is built from TRBV28 and TRBJ1-5; 7 bases map to TRBD1. CDR3 length equals 14 residues. Germline CDR1 and CDR2: MDHEN and SYDVKM. The trim removed 8 bases at V and 4 bases at J, leaving 8 bases unmatched. CDR3 in DNA: TGTGCCAGCGCCCTGGGACAGATTAATCAGCCCCAGCATTTT. Amino acid sequence: CASALGQINQPQHF.

The rearrangement links TRBV4-3 to TRBJ2-5, with a weak D call TRBD2 (7 bases). Per germline, CDR1 LGHNA and CDR2 YSLEER. Trimming removed 0 bases from V and 1 base from J, with 15 bases in between. This CDR3 is built from 17 residues. The CDR3 nucleotides read TGCGCCAGCAGCCAAGATAGGAGTGGGGGGGCCCAAGAGACCCAGTACTTC. Amino acid sequence: CASSQDRSGGAQETQYF.

V and J are TRBV15 and TRBJ2-3, with D hard to call. The CDR3 is 14 amino acids. Germline V CDR1 and CDR2: LNHNV, YYDKDF (reference sequence). V gave up 1 base and J gave up 2 bases, with 7 bases separating them. CDR3 protein: CATSRGLNTDTQYF. CDR3 coding DNA: TGTGCCACCAGCAGAGGCCTTAACACAGATACGCAGTATTTT.

The chain joins TRBV10-3 to TRBJ1-2; no firm D call. There are 17 residues in the CDR3. V dropped 2 bases and J dropped 2 bases, with 18 bases sitting between them. Per germline, CDR1 ENHRY and CDR2 SYGVKD. The CDR3 coding sequence is TGTGCCATCAGTGAGGACCCGGTCAGTAGGGCAAACTATGGCTACACCTTC. As protein: CAISEDPVSRANYGYTF.

In this sample, this clone turned up once. The V and J genes are TRBV7-9 and TRBJ1-2; tentatively, D is TRBD1 (6 bases). The germline V gene has CDR1 SEHNR and CDR2 FQNEAQ (reference sequence). The CDR3 totals 16 residues. The ends were cut back, 1 base at V and 2 bases at J, with 14 bases in the middle. The CDR3 is CASSLVSGVANYGYTF. CDR3 DNA sequence: TGTGCCAGCAGCTTAGTTTCAGGGGTGGCAAACTATGGCTACACCTTC.

The rearrangement joins TRBV19 to TRBJ1-4; D might be TRBD1 (5 bases). The CDR3 extends over 15 amino acids. Deletions cut 4 bases from V and 0 bases from J, with 9 bases between. Germline lookup yields CDR1 LNHDA and CDR2 SQIVND (reference sequence). The CDR3 reads CASSRQSATNEKLFF. The DNA of the CDR3 is TGTGCCAGTAGTAGACAGTCCGCAACTAATGAAAAACTGTTTTTT.

The J gene is TRBJ1-1, the V gene TRBV28; unclear D gene. Germline values: CDR1 MDHEN, CDR2 SYDVKM. The CDR3 is 14 amino acids. Trimming pared 8 bases from V and 2 bases from J, leaving 15 bases between. CDR3 in DNA: TGTGCCAGCCGTCTCTCAATTCTTAACACTGAAGCTTTCTTT. It specifies CASRLSILNTEAFF.

V is TRBV15 and J is TRBJ1-6; D is possibly TRBD1 (5 bases). Germline loops: CDR1 LNHNV, CDR2 YYDKDF (reference sequence). CDR3 length: 15 amino acids. The V and J ends lost 1 base and 5 bases respectively, with 9 bases between them. CDR3 protein: CATSRALGDNSPLHF. The CDR3 DNA follows: TGTGCCACCAGCAGAGCTTTAGGGGATAATTCACCCCTCCACTTT.

The chain couples TRBV11-2 to TRBJ1-3; D gene ambiguous. CDR3 length: 17 residues. Germline V gene data show CDR1 as SGHAT and CDR2 as FQNNGV. V was clipped by 0 bases and J by 0 bases, with 12 bases between them. CDR3 sequence: CASSLEWTASSGNTIYF. CDR3 in DNA: TGTGCCAGCAGCTTAGAATGGACGGCGAGCTCTGGAAACACCATATATTTT.

In nucleotides, the CDR3 is TGTGCCAGCAGTGCGACTAGCACAGAAGAGACCCAGTACTTC. Translated: CASSATSTEETQYF. The chain is built from TRBV25-1 and TRBJ2-5, with 7 bases matching TRBD2. The CDR3 runs to 14 residues. The ends lost 4 bases at V and 3 bases at J; junction bases unmatched: 5. Germline V gives CDR1 MGHDK, CDR2 SYGVNS.

The chain's CDR3 is CASSPDPTGTGLYEQYF. CDR3 nucleotide sequence: TGCGCCAGCAGCCCCGATCCAACCGGGACAGGCCTCTACGAGCAGTACTTC. The chain couples TRBV5-1 to TRBJ2-7; 8 bases match TRBD1. Looked up from germline, CDR1 is SGHRS and CDR2 is YFSETQ. The CDR3 totals 17 residues. J lost 3 bases, V lost 4 bases, and 15 bases had no gene match.

The gene calls are TRBV19 and TRBJ2-3; D uncertain. The germline V gene has CDR1 LNHDA and CDR2 SQIVND (reference sequence). V was pared by 0 bases and J by 8 bases, with 12 bases between. This CDR3 is 14 amino acids long. For the CDR3, the DNA is TGTGCCAGTAGTATAGATCCTCTCACCGGTACGCAGTATTTT. Encoded protein: CASSIDPLTGTQYF.